One and the same sample provided the 15 T cell receptor beta chains below, sequenced in a study of OX40 agonist ivuxolimab in advanced cancers. Library preparation used the immunoSEQ multiplex PCR assay. Here the immuneACCESS table is served through TCRdb, limited to in-frame sequences with V and J called. Missing clones are a known gap in these copies; in checked studies unresolved V genes cover under half, and the rest lacks a known reason. The sample has tens of thousands of clones on record, approximately 80% of them singletons. Under 3.5% of the sample is in the top ten clones. The sequenced sample was CD4+ or CD8+ T cells sorted from blood, obtained in a trial of the OX40 agonist ivuxolimab. The receptors derive from an adult with an advanced solid tumor such as melanoma, head and neck, liver or kidney cancer.

The V call is TRBV30, the J call TRBJ1-5; tentatively, D is TRBD1 (5 bases). Trimming left V 2 bases short and J 1 base short, with 12 bases between. CDR1 and CDR2 from the germline V gene are GTSNPN and SVGIG (reference sequence). This CDR3 comprises 15 residues. This chain's CDR3 is CAWSPTGVSNQPQHF. The CDR3 DNA sequence: TGTGCCTGGAGTCCCACGGGGGTGAGCAATCAGCCCCAGCATTTT.

This CDR3 is CASSLQRETQYF. The CDR3, as DNA: TGTGCCAGCAGCTTACAGCGAGAGACCCAGTACTTC. This chain connects TRBV7-9 to TRBJ2-5; no firm D call. Trimming cost V 2 bases and J 4 bases, with 5 bases left between them. In germline, CDR1 is SEHNR, CDR2 FQNEAQ (reference sequence). The CDR3 has 12 residues.

The CDR3 coding sequence is TGTGCCAGCAGCATTGGGACAGGGGGGATCGGATACGAGCAGTACTTC. It encodes CASSIGTGGIGYEQYF. The gene calls are TRBV9 and TRBJ2-7; 11 bases are a match to TRBD1. Unmatched junction bases numbered 10, after V lost 4 bases and J lost 4 bases. The length of the CDR3 is 16 residues. Germline-derived CDR1 and CDR2 are SGDLS and YYNGEE.

This rearrangement joins TRBV29-1 to TRBJ2-2, with TRBD2 matching over 8 bases. The length of the CDR3 is 14 residues. Germline V lookup: CDR1 SQVTM, CDR2 ANQGSEA. V lost 7 bases, J lost 0 bases, and 4 bases stayed unmatched. Here the CDR3 reads CSAKTSANTGELFF. CDR3 nucleotide sequence: TGCAGCGCGAAGACTAGCGCGAACACCGGGGAGCTGTTTTTT.

The CDR3 is CASSRGRAGANVLTF. The CDR3 bases are TGCGCCAGCAGTAGGGGGAGGGCTGGGGCCAACGTCCTGACTTTC. The genes are TRBV10-2 and TRBJ2-6, with a possible D match to TRBD2 (7 bases). CDR1 is WSHSY, CDR2 SAAADI, per germline. V was cut by 5 bases and J by 2 bases, with 10 bases left in between. CDR3 length equals 15 residues.

This chain connects TRBV28 to TRBJ2-7; TRBD1 aligns across 7 bases. Germline CDR1 MDHEN, CDR2 SYDVKM. J lost 6 bases, V lost 6 bases, and 11 bases had no gene match. CDR3 size: 14 residues. In nucleotides, the CDR3 is TGTGCCAGCAGCCCGGGGACAGCCTGGGGCGAGCAGTACGTC. Translated, it gives CASSPGTAWGEQYV.

The rearrangement joins TRBV6-5 to TRBJ2-5; no reliable D call. The CDR3 has 15 residues. Trimming took 0 bases from V and 2 from J, leaving 10 bases between them. The V gene's germline CDR1 is MNHEY and CDR2 SVGAGI. CDR3 loop: CASSYSPAVQETQYF. The CDR3 coding sequence is TGTGCCAGCAGTTACTCGCCGGCAGTACAAGAGACCCAGTACTTC.

The chain employs TRBV4-3 and TRBJ2-3; unclear D gene. Germline V gene sequence: CDR1 LGHNA, CDR2 YSLEER. The CDR3 loop spans 13 amino acids. Trimming removed 5 bases from V and 0 bases from J, with 6 bases in between. Here the CDR3 reads CASSSLSTDTQYF. CDR3 bases: TGCGCCAGCAGCTCACTGAGCACAGATACGCAGTATTTT.

The V and J genes are TRBV6-5 and TRBJ2-7, with D perhaps TRBD1 (6 bases). Trimming took off 5 bases at V and 3 bases at J, with 17 bases between the two ends. The length of the CDR3 is 15 residues. Germline CDR1 MNHEY, CDR2 SVGAGI. The CDR3 DNA follows: TGTGCCAGCAGTAGGTCCGGGACACTCCGCTACGAGCAGTACTTC. It is translated as CASSRSGTLRYEQYF.

The chain joins TRBV5-6 to TRBJ2-2, with D possibly TRBD1 on 5 matching bases. Germline assignment: CDR1 SGHDT and CDR2 YYEEEE. The CDR3 sequence is 11 residues long. Trimming cost V 5 bases and J 6 bases, with 5 bases left between them. The CDR3 protein is CASRGAGELFF. CDR3 coding DNA: TGTGCCAGCAGAGGGGCCGGGGAGCTGTTTTTT.

V is TRBV7-3 and J is TRBJ2-1; D is unresolved. Germline V gives CDR1 SGHTA, CDR2 FQGTGA. The CDR3 sequence is 12 residues long. V lost 3 bases and J lost 7, with 7 bases in between. CDR3 region: CASSFSGNEQFF. CDR3 DNA sequence: TGTGCCAGCAGCTTCAGTGGAAATGAGCAGTTCTTC. Using reference TRBV7-3 and TRBJ2-1 for the parts outside the CDR3, the full variable domain is GAGVSQTPSNKVTEKGKYVELRCDPISGHTALYWYRQSLGQGPEFLIYFQGTGAADDSGLPNDRFFAVRPEGSVSTLKIQRTERGDSAVYLCASSFSGNEQFFGPGTRLTVL.

This chain links TRBV28 with TRBJ1-6; D remains ambiguous. Trimming removed 3 bases from V and 6 bases from J, with 9 bases in between. Looked up from germline, CDR1 is MDHEN and CDR2 is SYDVKM. The CDR3 loop spans 14 amino acids. Here the CDR3 reads CASSLNLSNSPLHF. DNA for the CDR3: TGTGCCAGCAGTTTGAATCTTTCTAATTCACCCCTCCACTTT.

The V gene is TRBV4-2, the J gene TRBJ1-4; tentatively, D is TRBD1 (5 bases). The CDR3 spans 17 residues. Deletions cut 1 base from V and 8 bases from J, with 20 bases between. Per germline, CDR1 LGHNA and CDR2 YNFKEQ. The CDR3 spells CASSQVVAEGSGEKLFF. In DNA, the CDR3 is TGTGCCAGCAGCCAAGTCGTGGCCGAAGGTTCAGGGGAAAAACTGTTTTTT.

CDR3 residues: CASSPLSGGGSYNEQFF. For the CDR3, the DNA is TGTGCCAGCTCACCTCTGAGCGGGGGGGGTTCCTACAATGAGCAGTTCTTC. The chain uses TRBV18 and TRBJ2-1, with TRBD2 matching over 10 bases. This CDR3 contains 17 residues. J was trimmed by 1 base and V by 3 bases; bases with no gene match: 6. CDR1 is KGHSH and CDR2 is LQKENI in the germline V gene.

CDR3 protein: CAGAASGGETQYF. The CDR3 nucleotides are TGTGCCGGGGCGGCTAGCGGGGGAGAGACCCAGTACTTC. This sequence joins TRBV19 and TRBJ2-5; 10 bases are a match to TRBD2. V lost 11 bases, J lost 4 bases, and 7 bases stayed unmatched. In germline, CDR1 is LNHDA, CDR2 SQIVND (reference sequence). This CDR3 is built from 13 residues.